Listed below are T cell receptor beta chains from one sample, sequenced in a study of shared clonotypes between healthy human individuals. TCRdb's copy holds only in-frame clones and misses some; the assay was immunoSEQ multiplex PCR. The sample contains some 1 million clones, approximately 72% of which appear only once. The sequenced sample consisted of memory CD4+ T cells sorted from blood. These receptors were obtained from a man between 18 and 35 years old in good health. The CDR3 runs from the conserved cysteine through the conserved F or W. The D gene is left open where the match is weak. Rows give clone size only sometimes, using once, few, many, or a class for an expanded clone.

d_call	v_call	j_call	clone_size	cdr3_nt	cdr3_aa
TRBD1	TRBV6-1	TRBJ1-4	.	TGTGCCAGCAAGATAGGACAGGGCGCAAATGAAAAACTGTTTTTT	CASKIGQGANEKLFF
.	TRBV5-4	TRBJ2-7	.	TGTGCCAGCAGCTCAAGGGACCGGGTCACCTACGAGCAGTACTTC	CASSSRDRVTYEQYF
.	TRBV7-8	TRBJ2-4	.	TGTGCCAGCAGCTTAGCGTCGACTTTCGCCAAAAACATTCAGTACTTC	CASSLASTFAKNIQYF
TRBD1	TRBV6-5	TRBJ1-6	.	TGTGCCAGCAGCGCTCGGGCAGGGGGGTCTTCACCCCTCCACTTT	CASSARAGGSSPLHF
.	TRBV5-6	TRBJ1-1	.	TGTGCCAGCAGCTGGTACAGGGAAGAAGCTTTCTTT	CASSWYREEAFF
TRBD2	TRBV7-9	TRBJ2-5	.	TGTGCCAGCAGCTGGGGGACTAGCGGGAGGGCCTCCCAAGAGACCCAGTACTTC	CASSWGTSGRASQETQYF
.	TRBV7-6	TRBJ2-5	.	TGTGCCAGCAGCTCGGTGCATCAGAGGGCCGGGGAGACCCAGTACTTC	CASSSVHQRAGETQYF
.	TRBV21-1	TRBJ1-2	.	TGTGCCAGCAGCAAGGGGACGGGCCCACAGAGGAATGGCTACACCTTC	CASSKGTGPQRNGYTF
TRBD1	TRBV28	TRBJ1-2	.	TGTGCCAGCAGTTCTCCGACAGGGATCGGGGCTTTCGGTGGCTACACCTTC	CASSSPTGIGAFGGYTF
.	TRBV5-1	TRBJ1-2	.	TGCGCCAGCAGCCCCCCATCAGGGGCCGGCTACACCTTC	CASSPPSGAGYTF
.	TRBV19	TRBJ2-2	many	TGTGCCAGTAGAAGGGCAACGAACACCGGGGAGCTGTTTTTT	CASRRATNTGELFF
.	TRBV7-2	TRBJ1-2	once	TGTGCCAGCAGTTACACCCAGGTCCCCGGTGGCTACACCTTC	CASSYTQVPGGYTF
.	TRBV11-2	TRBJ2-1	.	TGTGCCAGCAGCCCAGACTACCTCCCAGGCAATGAGCAGTTCTTC	CASSPDYLPGNEQFF
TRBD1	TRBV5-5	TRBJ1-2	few	TGTGCCAGCAGCTCTCTGGAGACACAGGGGCTGGGGAACTATGGCTACACCTTC	CASSSLETQGLGNYGYTF
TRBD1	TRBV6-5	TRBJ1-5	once	TGTGCCAGGGGACAAACAGGGGACGATCAGCCCCAGCATTTT	CARGQTGDDQPQHF
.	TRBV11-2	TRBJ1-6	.	TGTGCCAGCAGCCCATTCCTGGCGGGGCACTCACCCCTCCACTTT	CASSPFLAGHSPLHF
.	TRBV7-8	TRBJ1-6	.	TGTGCCAGCAGCCCCGGGACCCAGGGTTCACCCCTCCACTTT	CASSPGTQGSPLHF
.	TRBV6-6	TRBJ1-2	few	TGTGCCAGCAGGGGGGAACAGGTCCAAGGAGTCACCTTC	CASRGEQVQGVTF
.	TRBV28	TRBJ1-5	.	TGTGCCAGCACGGTGGCCAGGCAGCCCCAGCATTTT	CASTVARQPQHF
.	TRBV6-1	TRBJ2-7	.	TGTGCCAGCAGTTTACAGGGATACGAGCAGTACTTC	CASSLQGYEQYF
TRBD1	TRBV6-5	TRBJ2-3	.	TGTGCCAGCAGTTACGGGACAGGAGGCACAGATACGCAGTATTTT	CASSYGTGGTDTQYF
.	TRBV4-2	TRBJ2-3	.	TGTGCCAGCAGCCAAAACTTCCGATACACAGATACGCAGTATTTT	CASSQNFRYTDTQYF
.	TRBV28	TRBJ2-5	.	TGTGCCAGCAGTCCCTTTCAAGAGACCCAGTACTTC	CASSPFQETQYF
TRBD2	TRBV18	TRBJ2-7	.	TGTGCCAGCTCACAAGAAGGACTAGCGGGAGTCTACGAGCAGTACTTC	CASSQEGLAGVYEQYF
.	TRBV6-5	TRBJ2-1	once	TGTGCCAGCAGTCCCGGTTCGGGAAATGAGCAGTTCTTC	CASSPGSGNEQFF
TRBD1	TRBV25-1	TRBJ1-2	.	TGTGCCAGCAGTGAGACAGGGGCCTATGGCTACACCTTC	CASSETGAYGYTF
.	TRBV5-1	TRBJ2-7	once	TGCGCCAGCAGCCCGGTTGTTGAAGGGTCCTACGAGCAGTACTTC	CASSPVVEGSYEQYF
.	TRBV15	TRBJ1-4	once	TGTGCCACCAGCAGAGGTGGGACACCCGTCAATGAAAAACTGTTTTTT	CATSRGGTPVNEKLFF
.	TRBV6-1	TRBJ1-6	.	TGTGCCAGCAGTGAACCGGGACCAAGTGGATGGAATTCACCCCTCCACTTT	CASSEPGPSGWNSPLHF
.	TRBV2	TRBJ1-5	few	TGTGCCAGCAGTCGGGAGGGGCCCCAGCATTTT	CASSREGPQHF
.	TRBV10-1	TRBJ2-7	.	TGCGCCACCACCGCGCCGGCCGAGCAGTACTTC	CATTAPAEQYF
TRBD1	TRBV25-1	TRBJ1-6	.	TGTGCCAGCCAAATGACAGGGCAGGCTTCACCCCTCCACTTT	CASQMTGQASPLHF
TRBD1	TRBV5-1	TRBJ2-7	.	TGCGCCAGCAGCTTGGCCGCCGGACAGGGATCCTACGAGCAGTACTTC	CASSLAAGQGSYEQYF
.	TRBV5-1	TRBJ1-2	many	TGCGCCAGCAGCGTGGAGGGGGACTATGGCTACACCTTC	CASSVEGDYGYTF
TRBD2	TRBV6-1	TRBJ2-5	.	TGTGCCAGCATTGGGACTAGCTTTGAGACCCAGTACTTC	CASIGTSFETQYF
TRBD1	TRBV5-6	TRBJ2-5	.	TGTGCCAGCAGCTTGGCCGCAAGGACAGGGCAGACCCAGTACTTC	CASSLAARTGQTQYF
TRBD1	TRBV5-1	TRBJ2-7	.	TGCGCCAGCAGCTTAGCGGACAGGGTAGTGTACGAGCAGTACTTC	CASSLADRVVYEQYF
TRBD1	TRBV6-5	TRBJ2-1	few	TGTGCCAGCAGGGACAGGTATAATGAGCAGTTCTTC	CASRDRYNEQFF
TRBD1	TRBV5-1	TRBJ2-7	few	TGCGCCAGCAGCTTGACCGGGACAGGGGAACGAGGCGAGCAGTACTTC	CASSLTGTGERGEQYF
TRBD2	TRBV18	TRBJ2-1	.	TGTGCCAGCTCATCGGGACTAGATTACAATGAGCAGTTCTTC	CASSSGLDYNEQFF
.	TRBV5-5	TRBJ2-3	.	TGTGCCAGCAGCCCCGGGGCTCGAGGCACAGATACGCAGTATTTT	CASSPGARGTDTQYF